These 3 T cell receptor beta chains originate from one sample sequenced in a study of cytomegalovirus exposure and HLA in healthy donors. This PCR relied on a set of 60 Vbeta primers and 13 Jbeta primers. The method was immunoSEQ multiplex PCR; TCRdb's version includes in-frame clones alone and lacks a portion of them. Counted here are over 200,000 clones, about 89% occurring once; the ten biggest clones make up 1%. Source material: PBMCs. These receptors all stem from a young woman in good health and CMV-seronegative.

The chain recombines TRBV10-3 with TRBJ2-1; tentatively, D is TRBD2 (5 bases). Germline V gives CDR1 ENHRY, CDR2 SYGVKD. The V gene lost 8 bases and the J gene lost 7 bases, with 15 bases spanning the gap. The CDR3 runs 13 residues. The CDR3 is CAIEGGRPNEQFF. In DNA, the CDR3 is TGTGCCATCGAGGGTGGGCGTCCAAATGAGCAGTTCTTC.

CDR3 amino acids: CASSFVTGSHYGYTF. The CDR3 DNA reads TGTGCCAGCAGTTTCGTCACAGGGAGCCACTATGGCTACACCTTC. This sequence joins TRBV28 and TRBJ1-2; D perhaps matches TRBD1 (6 bases). The V gene's germline CDR1 is MDHEN and CDR2 SYDVKM. The V and J ends lost 3 bases and 3 bases respectively, with 14 bases between them. The length of the CDR3 is 15 residues.

The CDR3 sequence is CASSEDFRDTGFEQYF. Here the CDR3 DNA reads TGTGCCAGCAGTGAAGACTTCCGGGACACCGGATTTGAGCAGTACTTC. The genes are TRBV6-1 and TRBJ2-7; the D gene is possibly TRBD1 (6 bases). This CDR3 comprises 16 residues. With 1 base removed from V and 7 bases from J, the gap between germline ends came to 20 bases. CDR1 and CDR2 from the germline V gene are MNHNS and SASEGT.